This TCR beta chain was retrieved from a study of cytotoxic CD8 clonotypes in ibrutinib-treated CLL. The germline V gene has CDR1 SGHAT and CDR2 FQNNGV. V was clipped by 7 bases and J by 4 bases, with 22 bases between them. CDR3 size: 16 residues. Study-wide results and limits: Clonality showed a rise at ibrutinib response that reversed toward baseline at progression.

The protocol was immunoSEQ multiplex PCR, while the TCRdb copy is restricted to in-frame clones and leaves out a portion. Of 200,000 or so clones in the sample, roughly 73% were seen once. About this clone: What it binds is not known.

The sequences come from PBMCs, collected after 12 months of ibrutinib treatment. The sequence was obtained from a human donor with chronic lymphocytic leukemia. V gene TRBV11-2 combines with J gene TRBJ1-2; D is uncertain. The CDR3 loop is CASTPTMGIARYGYTF. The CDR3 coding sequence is TGTGCCAGCACCCCGACGATGGGGATAGCCCGCTATGGCTACACCTTC.